This T cell receptor beta chain comes out of a study of blood T cells in healthy people across ages. The CDR3 consists of 16 residues. CDR1 and CDR2 from the germline V gene are LGHDT and YNNKEL (reference sequence). Trimming removed 4 bases from V and 6 bases from J; junction bases left unmatched: 12. The use of a sample-barcoded 5' primer and a J-beta primer mix characterized a second PCR of roughly 6 to 11 cycles. In TCRdb, the 5' RACE reads were re-called with MiXCR into one record per CDR3 protein. This table holds about 1.7 million distinct CDR3 sequences, under 30% found once. The V gene is TRBV3-1, the J gene TRBJ2-3; 8 bases agree with TRBD2. Sequencing was done on a sample of blood. This sequence was found in a woman in her twenties or thirties in good health. The CDR3 region is CASSPYIPGGWDTQYF. The CDR3 coding sequence is TGTGCCAGCAGCCCCTATATCCCGGGGGGGTGGGATACGCAGTATTTT.